The rows below give T cell receptor beta chains drawn from one sample of a study of T cell responses to AZD1222 COVID-19 vaccine. Repertoires were generated with immunoSEQ multiplex PCR, while TCRdb's copy carries only in-frame clones and drops some. This sample has some 180,000 clones, with 80% to 95% found just once. The sequencing here drew on peripheral blood, taken 28 days after the second dose of the MenACWY control vaccine. The receptors originated from an adult who received the MenACWY meningococcal vaccine as a control. CDR3s leave out the opening cysteine and the closing phenylalanine or tryptophan. The order of the fields is V gene, J gene, D gene, CDR3 protein. The D gene is left open where the match is weak.

v_call: TRBV19; j_call: TRBJ1-4; d_call: NA; cdr3_aa: ASSIPFLGGEKLF
v_call: TRBV7-8; j_call: TRBJ2-3; d_call: NA; cdr3_aa: ASSLVGGLSDTQY
v_call: TRBV20-1; j_call: TRBJ1-6; d_call: NA; cdr3_aa: SASSLAASSYNSPLH
v_call: TRBV7-9; j_call: TRBJ1-1; d_call: TRBD1; cdr3_aa: ASSLGGTVDEAF
v_call: TRBV3-1/TRBV3-2; j_call: TRBJ1-2; d_call: NA; cdr3_aa: ASSLARRNYGYT
v_call: TRBV15; j_call: TRBJ1-1; d_call: NA; cdr3_aa: ATSRGGYLEGTEAF
v_call: TRBV19; j_call: TRBJ1-1; d_call: NA; cdr3_aa: ASSIPRGMNTEAF
v_call: TRBV18; j_call: TRBJ2-5; d_call: TRBD2; cdr3_aa: ASSPLAGGGTQETQY
v_call: TRBV2; j_call: TRBJ1-2; d_call: NA; cdr3_aa: ASSRPINYGYT
v_call: TRBV6-9; j_call: TRBJ2-7; d_call: TRBD1; cdr3_aa: ASRLRQGARAGLEQY
v_call: TRBV4-3; j_call: TRBJ2-5; d_call: NA; cdr3_aa: ASSQAYTGSETQY
v_call: TRBV19; j_call: TRBJ1-1; d_call: NA; cdr3_aa: ASRAGWGTEAF
v_call: TRBV6-2/TRBV6-3; j_call: TRBJ1-5; d_call: TRBD1; cdr3_aa: ASSSPGGTKSNQPQH
v_call: TRBV7-9; j_call: TRBJ1-6; d_call: TRBD1; cdr3_aa: ASSYGQALYNSPLH
v_call: TRBV9; j_call: TRBJ1-1; d_call: NA; cdr3_aa: ASSPLGDTEAF
v_call: TRBV5-1; j_call: TRBJ2-1; d_call: NA; cdr3_aa: ASSFGLDYNEQF
v_call: TRBV5-1; j_call: TRBJ2-4; d_call: NA; cdr3_aa: ASSSGSRGAKNIQY
v_call: TRBV5-1; j_call: TRBJ1-5; d_call: NA; cdr3_aa: ASSLVPDSNQPQH
v_call: TRBV5-1; j_call: TRBJ1-4; d_call: TRBD1; cdr3_aa: ASQGGTGATNEKLF
v_call: TRBV5-6; j_call: TRBJ1-4; d_call: NA; cdr3_aa: ASSAYRDTYEKLF
v_call: TRBV7-2; j_call: TRBJ2-1; d_call: TRBD1; cdr3_aa: ASSSWDRNEQF
v_call: TRBV3-1/TRBV3-2; j_call: TRBJ1-2; d_call: TRBD1; cdr3_aa: ASSHDGQGGYGYT